Presented here are 18 T cell receptor beta chains from one specimen sequenced in a study of blood T cell repertoires in COVID-19 (dated by TCRdb to about 2020). Libraries were built with the immunoSEQ multiplex PCR assay. TCRdb obtained this table from immuneACCESS and retained in-frame rearrangements with V and J assigned. These tables miss some clones; where compared with another copy, unresolved V genes account for less than half of the shortfall, and the remainder is unexplained. Recorded for this sample are about 140,000 clones; 85% to 90% of them occurred a single time. Approximately 11% of the sample goes to the ten largest clones. Sequenced: PBMCs or T cells enriched from blood (not recorded which). The source is a man between 60 and 70 years old who had recovered from COVID-19.

CDR3 DNA: TGTGCCAGCAAAGGGACAGGGTCCTACGAGCAGTACTTC. Translated: CASKGTGSYEQYF. This chain uses TRBV14 with TRBJ2-7, with TRBD1 matching 9 bases. The trim removed 7 bases at V and 1 base at J, leaving 2 bases unmatched. The CDR3 spans 13 residues. From germline, CDR1 is SGHDN and CDR2 FVKESK.

The genes are TRBV20-1 and TRBJ2-5, with 9 nucleotides matching TRBD2. V was clipped by 3 bases and J by 1 base; unmatched bases: 6. The germline CDR1 and CDR2 sequences are DFQATT and SNEGSKA (reference sequence). This CDR3 is 15 amino acids long. CDR3 in amino acids: CSASPASGVQETQYF. CDR3 nucleotides: TGCAGTGCTAGTCCGGCTAGCGGGGTCCAAGAGACCCAGTACTTC.

The chain couples TRBV28 to TRBJ1-2; D is unclear. Germline V gene data show CDR1 as MDHEN and CDR2 as SYDVKM. The CDR3 contains 13 residues. V dropped 8 bases and J dropped 8 bases, with 18 bases sitting between them. The CDR3 protein is CASEPAYQFGYTF. The DNA for the CDR3 is TGTGCCAGCGAACCCGCCTACCAATTCGGCTACACCTTC.

The chain joins TRBV7-9 to TRBJ1-2, with D perhaps matching TRBD1 (6 bases). The CDR3 has 13 residues. Germline V gene data show CDR1 as SEHNR and CDR2 as FQNEAQ (reference sequence). V lost 4 bases, J lost 4 bases, and 10 bases lay in between. CDR3 protein: CASSSGQLYGYTF. CDR3 coding DNA: TGTGCCAGCAGCTCCGGACAGCTCTATGGCTACACCTTC.

V is TRBV5-1 and J is TRBJ1-5; 7 bases match TRBD1. Germline V lookup: CDR1 SGHRS, CDR2 YFSETQ. The V and J ends lost 0 bases and 6 bases, in that order; junction bases with no gene match: 3. The CDR3 totals 14 residues. CDR3 DNA sequence: TGCGCCAGCAGCTTGGAGGGGGCAGGTCAGCCCCAGCATTTT. Protein sequence: CASSLEGAGQPQHF.

The chain joins TRBV9 to TRBJ2-7; tentatively, D is TRBD2 (5 bases). The CDR3 has 14 residues. Germline loops: CDR1 SGDLS, CDR2 YYNGEE. Trimming pared 5 bases from V and 0 bases from J, leaving 12 bases between. CDR3 amino acids: CASSLAGPSYEQYF. The CDR3 coding sequence is TGTGCCAGCAGTCTGGCGGGCCCCTCCTACGAGCAGTACTTC.

CDR3 sequence reads: CRVMRADNEQFF. The CDR3 DNA follows: TGCAGGGTCATGAGGGCCGACAATGAGCAGTTCTTC. The chain couples TRBV29-1 to TRBJ2-1; perhaps TRBD2 as D (5 bases). This CDR3 is built from 12 residues. The germline V gene has CDR1 SQVTM and CDR2 ANQGSEA.

The V call is TRBV7-8, the J call TRBJ1-5, with D tentatively TRBD1 (6 bases). Germline assignment: CDR1 SGHVS and CDR2 FQNEAQ. V was pared by 3 bases and J by 2 bases, with 11 bases between. The CDR3 runs 15 residues. Here the CDR3 DNA reads TGTGCCAGCAGCTTTGGCAGGGGTGGCAATCAGCCCCAGCATTTT. Translated: CASSFGRGGNQPQHF.

The V gene is TRBV6-5, the J gene TRBJ2-7; 7 nucleotides align to TRBD2. Germline assignment: CDR1 MNHEY and CDR2 SVGAGI. The CDR3 has 15 amino acids. V lost 7 bases and J lost 2; bases outside the gene matches: 11. CDR3 region: CASKTGREYTYEQYF. The DNA of the CDR3 is TGTGCCAGCAAAACGGGGCGGGAGTATACCTACGAGCAGTACTTC.

The V and J genes are TRBV5-1 and TRBJ2-2; TRBD2 aligns across 9 bases. This CDR3 comprises 15 residues. Germline CDR1 SGHRS, CDR2 YFSETQ. V trimming: 2 bases; J trimming: 5 bases; junction bases outside the gene matches: 4. The CDR3 region has the DNA TGCGCCAGCAGCTTTAGCGGGGGCGAGACCGGGGAGCTGTTTTTT. Its translation is CASSFSGGETGELFF.

This clone was seen once. The chain combines TRBV11-2 with TRBJ2-1, with 7 bases matching TRBD2. This CDR3 spans 16 amino acids. CDR1 is SGHAT and CDR2 is FQNNGV in the germline V gene. The trim removed 0 bases at V and 0 bases at J, leaving 2 bases unmatched. The CDR3, as DNA: TGTGCCAGCAGCTTAGAGGGCGGGAGCTCCTACAATGAGCAGTTCTTC. As protein: CASSLEGGSSYNEQFF.

The chain combines TRBV10-1 with TRBJ2-1; 12 bases are shared with TRBD2. This CDR3 spans 14 amino acids. Looked up from germline, CDR1 is WNHNN and CDR2 is SYGVQD (reference sequence). V was clipped by 10 bases and J by 10 bases; unmatched bases: 11. The CDR3 sequence is CANSTSGSFFEQFF. The CDR3 nucleotides read TGCGCCAACTCGACTAGCGGGAGCTTTTTCGAGCAGTTCTTC.

This chain uses TRBV12-3 or TRBV12-4 with TRBJ1-2; D is uncertain. CDR3 length: 13 residues. V lost 4 bases and J 5 bases, leaving 11 bases between the germline ends. CDR3: CASSSRVIYGYTF. The CDR3 coding sequence is TGTGCCAGCAGTTCCCGAGTCATTTATGGCTACACCTTC.

The J gene is TRBJ2-5, the V gene TRBV5-4, with 7 positions matching TRBD1. The germline V gene encodes CDR1 SGHNT and CDR2 YYREEE (reference sequence). J lost 2 bases, V lost 5 bases, and 9 bases had no gene match. This CDR3 comprises 15 residues. Here the CDR3 reads CASSLVDRVQETQYF. CDR3 nucleotide sequence: TGTGCCAGCAGTCTCGTTGACAGGGTACAAGAGACCCAGTACTTC.

V gene TRBV28 combines with J gene TRBJ1-4; D possibly corresponds to TRBD1 (6 bases). The CDR3 has 16 residues. Germline V lookup: CDR1 MDHEN, CDR2 SYDVKM. The V end lost 6 bases, the J end lost 1 base, and 15 bases lay between the germline ends. As DNA, the CDR3 is TGTGCCAGCAGATCCGCGCCGGACAGAACTAATGAAAAACTGTTTTTT. Amino acid sequence: CASRSAPDRTNEKLFF. Full variable domain (missing parts from reference TRBV28 and TRBJ1-4): DVKVTQSSRYLVKRTGEKVFLECVQDMDHENMFWYRQDPGLGLRLIYFSYDVKMKEKGDIPEGYSVSREKKERFSLILESASTNQTSMYLCASRSAPDRTNEKLFFGSGTQLSVL.

This rearrangement joins TRBV13 to TRBJ1-5; 9 bases match TRBD1. Germline CDR1 and CDR2: PRHDT and FYEKMQ (reference sequence). J was trimmed by 1 base and V by 7 bases; bases with no gene match: 2. The CDR3 sequence is 14 residues long. The CDR3 region is CASKGQGSNQPQHF. CDR3 in DNA: TGTGCCAGCAAGGGACAGGGAAGCAATCAGCCCCAGCATTTT. Supplemented by reference TRBV13 and TRBJ1-5, the full variable domain reads AAGVIQSPRHLIKEKRETATLKCYPIPRHDTVYWYQQGPGQDPQFLISFYEKMQSDKGSIPDRFSAQQFSDYHSELNMSSLELGDSALYFCASKGQGSNQPQHFGDGTRLSIL.

The chain uses TRBV19 and TRBJ2-7, with 7 bases identical to TRBD1. V lost 5 bases and J lost 0; bases outside the gene matches: 7. Germline V gene data show CDR1 as LNHDA and CDR2 as SQIVND (reference sequence). This CDR3 is built from 15 residues. The CDR3 loop reads CASSLRQGGSYEQYF. CDR3 DNA: TGTGCCAGTAGTCTCAGACAGGGCGGCTCCTACGAGCAGTACTTC. The entire variable domain, with the rest obtained from reference TRBV19 and TRBJ2-7, is as follows: DGGITQSPKYLFRKEGQNVTLSCEQNLNHDAMYWYRQDPGQGLRLIYYSQIVNDFQKGDIAEGYSVSREKKESFPLTVTSAQKNPTAFYLCASSLRQGGSYEQYFGPGTRLTVT.

The gene calls are TRBV10-2 and TRBJ1-2, with D maybe TRBD1 (6 bases). V lost 6 bases and J lost 4, with 12 bases in between. The V gene's germline CDR1 is WSHSY and CDR2 SAAADI. The length of the CDR3 is 13 residues. The CDR3 DNA is TGCGCCAGCAGCCCCCAGGGGATCTATGGCTACACCTTC. It encodes CASSPQGIYGYTF.